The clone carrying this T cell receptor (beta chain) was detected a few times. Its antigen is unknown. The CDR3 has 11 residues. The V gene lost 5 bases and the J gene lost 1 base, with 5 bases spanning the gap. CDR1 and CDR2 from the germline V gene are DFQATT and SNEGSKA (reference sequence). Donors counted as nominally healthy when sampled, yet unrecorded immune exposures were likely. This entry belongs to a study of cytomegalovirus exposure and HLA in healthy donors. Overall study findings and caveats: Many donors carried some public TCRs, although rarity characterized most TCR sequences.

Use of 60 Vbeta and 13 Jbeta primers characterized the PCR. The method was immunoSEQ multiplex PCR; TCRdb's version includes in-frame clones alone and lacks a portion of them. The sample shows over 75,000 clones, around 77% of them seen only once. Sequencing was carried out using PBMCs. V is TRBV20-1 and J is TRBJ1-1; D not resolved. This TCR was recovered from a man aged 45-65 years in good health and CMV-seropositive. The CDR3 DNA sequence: TGCAGTGCTCGACAGAACACTGAAGCTTTCTTT. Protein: CSARQNTEAFF.